This TCR beta chain was sequenced for a study of blood T cell repertoires in COVID-19. Libraries were prepared by immunoSEQ multiplex PCR; TCRdb keeps only in-frame clonotypes and omits some of them. The sample lists roughly 100,000 clones; approximately 88% were seen once. V lost 5 bases, J lost 8 bases, and 21 bases stayed unmatched. The CDR3 is made up of 19 amino acids. Germline loops: CDR1 GTSNPN, CDR2 SVGIG (reference sequence). V usage is TRBV30 and J usage is TRBJ2-3, with 14 bases lining up with TRBD2. Specimen: peripheral blood. The clonotype comes from a woman aged 55-70 years with acute or convalescent COVID-19. CDR3 sequence: CAWRSGLAGGWVGKGTQYF. CDR3 coding DNA: TGTGCCTGGCGGAGTGGACTAGCGGGAGGCTGGGTTGGAAAGGGTACGCAGTATTTT.